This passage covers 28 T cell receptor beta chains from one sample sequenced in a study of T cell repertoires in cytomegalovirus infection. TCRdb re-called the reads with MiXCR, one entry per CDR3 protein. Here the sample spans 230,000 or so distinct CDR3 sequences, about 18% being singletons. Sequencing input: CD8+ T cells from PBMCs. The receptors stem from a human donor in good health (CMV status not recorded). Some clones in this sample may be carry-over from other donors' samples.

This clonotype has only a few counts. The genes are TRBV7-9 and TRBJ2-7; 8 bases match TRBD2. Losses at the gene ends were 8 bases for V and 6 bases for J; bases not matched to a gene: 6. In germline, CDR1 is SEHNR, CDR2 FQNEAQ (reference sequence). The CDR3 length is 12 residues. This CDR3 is CASGPGGGEQYF. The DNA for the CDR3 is TGTGCCAGCGGACCGGGGGGGGGCGAGCAGTACTTC.

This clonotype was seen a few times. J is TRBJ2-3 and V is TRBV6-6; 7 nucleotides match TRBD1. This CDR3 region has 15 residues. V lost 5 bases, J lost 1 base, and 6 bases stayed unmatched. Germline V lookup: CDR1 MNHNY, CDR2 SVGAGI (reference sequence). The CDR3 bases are TGTGCCAGCAGTCCGACAGGGTTAGGCACAGATACGCAGTATTTT. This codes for CASSPTGLGTDTQYF.

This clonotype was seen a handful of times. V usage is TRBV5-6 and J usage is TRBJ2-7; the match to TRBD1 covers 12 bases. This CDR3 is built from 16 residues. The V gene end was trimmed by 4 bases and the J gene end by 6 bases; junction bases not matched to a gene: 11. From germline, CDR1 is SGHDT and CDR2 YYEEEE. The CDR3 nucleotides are TGTGCCAGCAGCCCGGGGCTGGGACAGGGGGCATCCGAGCAGTACTTC. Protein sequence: CASSPGLGQGASEQYF. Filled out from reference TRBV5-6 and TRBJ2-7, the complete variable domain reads DAGVTQSPTHLIKTRGQQVTLRCSPKSGHDTVSWYQQALGQGPQFIFQYYEEEERQRGNFPDRFSGHQFPNYSSELNVNALLLGDSALYLCASSPGLGQGASEQYFGPGTRLTVT.

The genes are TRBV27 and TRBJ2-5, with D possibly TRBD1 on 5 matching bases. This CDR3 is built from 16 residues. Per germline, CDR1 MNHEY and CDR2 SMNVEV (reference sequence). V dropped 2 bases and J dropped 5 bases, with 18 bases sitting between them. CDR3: CASSLSRAFEWETQYF. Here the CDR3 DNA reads TGTGCCAGCAGTTTAAGCAGGGCTTTTGAGTGGGAGACCCAGTACTTC.

The CDR3 nucleotides read TGTGCCAGCTCACGGGGGACAAGGCCCACAGATACGCAGTATTTT. It yields the protein CASSRGTRPTDTQYF. This chain joins TRBV18 and TRBJ2-3, with a weak D call TRBD1 (6 bases). The CDR3 sequence is 15 residues long. The V gene's germline CDR1 is KGHSH and CDR2 LQKENI. The germline V and J ends were trimmed by 4 bases and 2 bases, with 13 bases remaining between them.

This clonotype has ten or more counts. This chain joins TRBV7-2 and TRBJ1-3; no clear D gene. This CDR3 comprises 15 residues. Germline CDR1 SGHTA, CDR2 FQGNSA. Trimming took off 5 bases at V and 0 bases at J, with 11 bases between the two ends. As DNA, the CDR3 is TGTGCCAGCAGCATTTCAGTGCGCTCTGGAAACACCATATATTTT. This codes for CASSISVRSGNTIYF.

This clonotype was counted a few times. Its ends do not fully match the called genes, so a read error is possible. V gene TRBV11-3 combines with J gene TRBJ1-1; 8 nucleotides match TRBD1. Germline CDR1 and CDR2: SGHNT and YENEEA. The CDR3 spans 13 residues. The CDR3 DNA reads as TGTGCCAGCAGCCCGGGCGTGGGACAGGCCGCTACCTTT. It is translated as CASSPGVGQAATF.

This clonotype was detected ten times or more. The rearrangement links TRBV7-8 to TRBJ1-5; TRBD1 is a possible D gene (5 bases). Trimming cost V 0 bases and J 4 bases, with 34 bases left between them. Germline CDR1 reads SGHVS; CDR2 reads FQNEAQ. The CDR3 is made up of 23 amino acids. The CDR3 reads CASSLALIGEGRLLSRSNQPQHF. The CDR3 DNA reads TGTGCCAGCAGCTTAGCGCTAATAGGAGAGGGGCGGTTGCTGTCGAGATCAAATCAGCCCCAGCATTTT.

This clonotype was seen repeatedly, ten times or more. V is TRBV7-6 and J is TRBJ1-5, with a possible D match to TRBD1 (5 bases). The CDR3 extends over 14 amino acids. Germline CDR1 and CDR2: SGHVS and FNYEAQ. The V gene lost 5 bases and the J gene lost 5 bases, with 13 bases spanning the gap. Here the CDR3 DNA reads TGTGCCAGCAGCCCAAATCAGGGAGATCAGCCCCAGCATTTT. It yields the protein CASSPNQGDQPQHF.

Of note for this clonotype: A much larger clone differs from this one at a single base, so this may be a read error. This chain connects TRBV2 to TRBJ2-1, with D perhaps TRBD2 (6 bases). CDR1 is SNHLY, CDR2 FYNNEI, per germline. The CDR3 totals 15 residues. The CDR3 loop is CAGSEIAADYNEQFF. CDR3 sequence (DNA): TGTGCCGGCAGTGAGATAGCGGCGGACTACAATGAGCAGTTCTTC.

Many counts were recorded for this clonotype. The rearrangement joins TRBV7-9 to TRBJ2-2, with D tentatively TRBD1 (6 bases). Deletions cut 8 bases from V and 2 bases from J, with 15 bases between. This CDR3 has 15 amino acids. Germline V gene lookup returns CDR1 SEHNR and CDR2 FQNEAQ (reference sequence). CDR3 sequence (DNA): TGTGCCAGCGGGAAGACAGGACCCAACACCGGGGAGCTGTTTTTT. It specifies CASGKTGPNTGELFF.

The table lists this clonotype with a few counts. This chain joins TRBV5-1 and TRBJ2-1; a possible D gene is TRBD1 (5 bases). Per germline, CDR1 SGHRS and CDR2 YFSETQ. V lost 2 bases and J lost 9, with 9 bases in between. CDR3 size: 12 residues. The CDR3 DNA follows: TGCGCCAGCAGCTTCAAGGGGCGTGAGCAGTTCTTC. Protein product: CASSFKGREQFF.

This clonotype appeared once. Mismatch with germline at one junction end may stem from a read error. CDR3 nucleotide sequence: TGTGCCAGCAGCCCCGGACGGGAAAATTCACCCCACCACTTT. This encodes CASSPGRENSPHHF. This chain joins TRBV3-1 and TRBJ1-6, with D unclear. In germline, CDR1 is LGHDT, CDR2 YNNKEL (reference sequence). The length of the CDR3 is 14 residues.

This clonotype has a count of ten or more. The CDR3 reads CASSFPDRQSGEQYF. In DNA, the CDR3 is TGTGCCAGCAGCTTCCCGGACAGGCAGTCGGGTGAGCAGTACTTC. The V and J genes are TRBV7-9 and TRBJ2-7, with 7 bases that match TRBD1. This CDR3 has 15 residues. Germline CDR1 reads SEHNR; CDR2 reads FQNEAQ (reference sequence). Losses at the gene ends were 3 bases for V and 7 bases for J; bases not matched to a gene: 12. The full variable domain, completed using reference TRBV7-9 and TRBJ2-7, is DTGVSQNPRHKITKRGQNVTFRCDPISEHNRLYWYRQTLGQGPEFLTYFQNEAQLEKSRLLSDRFSAERPKGSFSTLEIQRTEQGDSAMYLCASSFPDRQSGEQYFGPGTRLTVT.

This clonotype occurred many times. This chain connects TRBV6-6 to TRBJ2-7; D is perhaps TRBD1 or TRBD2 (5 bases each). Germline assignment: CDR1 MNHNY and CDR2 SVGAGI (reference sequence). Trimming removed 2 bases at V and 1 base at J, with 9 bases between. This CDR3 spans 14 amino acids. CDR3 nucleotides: TGTGCCAGCAGTTACCGGGACCAATCCTACGAGCAGTACTTC. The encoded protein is CASSYRDQSYEQYF.

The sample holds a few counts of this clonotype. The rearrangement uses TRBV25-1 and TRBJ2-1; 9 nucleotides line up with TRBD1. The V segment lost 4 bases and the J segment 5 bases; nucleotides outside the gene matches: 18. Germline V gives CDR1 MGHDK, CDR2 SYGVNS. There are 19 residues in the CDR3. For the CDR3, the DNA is TGTGCCAGCAGTGGGACCCTACCCCGACAGGGGGATGGGGACAATGAGCAGTTCTTC. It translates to CASSGTLPRQGDGDNEQFF.

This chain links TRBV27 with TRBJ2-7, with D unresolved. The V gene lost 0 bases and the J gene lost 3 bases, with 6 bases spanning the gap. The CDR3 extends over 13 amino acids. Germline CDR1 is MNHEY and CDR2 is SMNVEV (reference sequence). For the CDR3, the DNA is TGTGCCAGCAGTTTATCGCGACTCTACGAGCAGTACTTC. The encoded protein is CASSLSRLYEQYF.

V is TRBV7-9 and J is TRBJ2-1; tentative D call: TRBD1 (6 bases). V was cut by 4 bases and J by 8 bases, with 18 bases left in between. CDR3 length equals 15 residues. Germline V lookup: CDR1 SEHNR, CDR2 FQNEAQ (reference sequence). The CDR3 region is CASSSNRDILHEQFF. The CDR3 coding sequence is TGTGCCAGCAGCTCAAACAGGGACATCCTTCATGAGCAGTTCTTC.

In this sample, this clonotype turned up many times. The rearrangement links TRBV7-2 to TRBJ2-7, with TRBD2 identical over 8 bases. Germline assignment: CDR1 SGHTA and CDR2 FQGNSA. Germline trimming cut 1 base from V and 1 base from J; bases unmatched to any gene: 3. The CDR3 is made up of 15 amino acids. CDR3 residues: CASSLELAASYEQYF. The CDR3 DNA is TGTGCCAGCAGCTTAGAACTAGCGGCTTCCTACGAGCAGTACTTC.

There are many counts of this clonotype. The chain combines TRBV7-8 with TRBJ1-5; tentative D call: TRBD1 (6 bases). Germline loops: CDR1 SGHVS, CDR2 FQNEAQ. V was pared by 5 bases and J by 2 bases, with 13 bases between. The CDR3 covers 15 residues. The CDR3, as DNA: TGTGCCAGCAGCCCAGCCGCAGGGGGCAATCAGCCCCAGCATTTT. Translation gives CASSPAAGGNQPQHF.

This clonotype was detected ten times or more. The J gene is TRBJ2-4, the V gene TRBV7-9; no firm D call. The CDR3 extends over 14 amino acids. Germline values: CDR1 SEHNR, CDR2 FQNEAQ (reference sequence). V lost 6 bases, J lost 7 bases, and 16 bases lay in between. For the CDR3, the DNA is TGTGCCAGCAGGAGTGAGGCCCCAAGGAACATTCAGTACTTC. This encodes CASRSEAPRNIQYF. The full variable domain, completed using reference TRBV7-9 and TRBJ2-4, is DTGVSQNPRHKITKRGQNVTFRCDPISEHNRLYWYRQTLGQGPEFLTYFQNEAQLEKSRLLSDRFSAERPKGSFSTLEIQRTEQGDSAMYLCASRSEAPRNIQYFGAGTRLSVL.

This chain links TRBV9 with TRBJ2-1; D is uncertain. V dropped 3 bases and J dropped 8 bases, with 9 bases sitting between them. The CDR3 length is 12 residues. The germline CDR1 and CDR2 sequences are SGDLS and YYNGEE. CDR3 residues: CASSATPYEQFF. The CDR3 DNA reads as TGTGCCAGCAGCGCCACCCCGTATGAGCAGTTCTTC.

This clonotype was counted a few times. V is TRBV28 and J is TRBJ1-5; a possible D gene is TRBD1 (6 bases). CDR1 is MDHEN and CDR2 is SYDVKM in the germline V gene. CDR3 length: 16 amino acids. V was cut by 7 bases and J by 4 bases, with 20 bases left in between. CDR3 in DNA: TGTGCCAGCACTCCTAGCCGGAGACAGGCTAATCAGCCCCAGCATTTT. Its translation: CASTPSRRQANQPQHF. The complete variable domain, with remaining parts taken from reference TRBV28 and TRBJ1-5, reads DVKVTQSSRYLVKRTGEKVFLECVQDMDHENMFWYRQDPGLGLRLIYFSYDVKMKEKGDIPEGYSVSREKKERFSLILESASTNQTSMYLCASTPSRRQANQPQHFGDGTRLSIL.

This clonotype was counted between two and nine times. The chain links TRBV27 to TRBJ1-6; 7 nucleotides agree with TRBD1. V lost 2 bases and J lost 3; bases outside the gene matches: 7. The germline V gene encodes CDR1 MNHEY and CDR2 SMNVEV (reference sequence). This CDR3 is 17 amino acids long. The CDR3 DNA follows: TGTGCCAGCAGTTTACGGGGGGGACAGATCTATAATTCACCCCTCCACTTT. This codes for CASSLRGGQIYNSPLHF.

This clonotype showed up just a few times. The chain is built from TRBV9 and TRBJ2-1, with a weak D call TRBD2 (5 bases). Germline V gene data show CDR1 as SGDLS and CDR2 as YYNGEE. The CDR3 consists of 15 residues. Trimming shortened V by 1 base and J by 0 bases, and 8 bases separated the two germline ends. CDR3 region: CASSVSGSSYNEQFF. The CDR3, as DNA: TGTGCCAGCAGCGTATCGGGGAGCTCCTACAATGAGCAGTTCTTC.

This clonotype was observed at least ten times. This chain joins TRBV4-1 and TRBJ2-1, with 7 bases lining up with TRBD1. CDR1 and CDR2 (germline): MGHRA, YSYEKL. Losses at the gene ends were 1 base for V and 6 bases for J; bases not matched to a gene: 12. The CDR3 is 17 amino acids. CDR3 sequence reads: CASSQVLSTGMSNEQFF. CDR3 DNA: TGCGCCAGCAGCCAAGTCCTTTCGACAGGGATGTCCAATGAGCAGTTCTTC.

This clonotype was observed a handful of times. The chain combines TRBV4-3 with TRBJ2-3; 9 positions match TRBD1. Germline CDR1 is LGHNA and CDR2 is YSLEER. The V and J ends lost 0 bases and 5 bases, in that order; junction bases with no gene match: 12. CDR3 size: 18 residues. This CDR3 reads CASSQEPPTGGLLDTQYF. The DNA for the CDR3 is TGCGCCAGCAGCCAAGAGCCCCCGACAGGGGGATTGTTAGATACGCAGTATTTT.

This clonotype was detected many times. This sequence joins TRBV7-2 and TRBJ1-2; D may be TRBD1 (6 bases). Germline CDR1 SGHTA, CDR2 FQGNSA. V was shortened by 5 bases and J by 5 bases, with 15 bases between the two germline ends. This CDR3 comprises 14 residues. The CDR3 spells CASSGGTGPYGYTF. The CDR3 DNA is TGTGCCAGCAGCGGGGGAACAGGGCCGTATGGCTACACCTTC.